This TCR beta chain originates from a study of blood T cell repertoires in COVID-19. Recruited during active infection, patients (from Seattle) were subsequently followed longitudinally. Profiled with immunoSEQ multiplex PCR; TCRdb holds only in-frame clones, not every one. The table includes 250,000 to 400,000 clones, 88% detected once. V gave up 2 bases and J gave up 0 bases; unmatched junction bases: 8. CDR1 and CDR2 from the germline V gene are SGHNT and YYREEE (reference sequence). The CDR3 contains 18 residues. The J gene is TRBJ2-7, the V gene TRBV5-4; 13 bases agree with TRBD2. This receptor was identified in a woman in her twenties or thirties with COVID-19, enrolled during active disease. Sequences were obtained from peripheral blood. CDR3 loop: CASSFGGLAGPLSYEQYV. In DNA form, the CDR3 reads TGTGCCAGCAGCTTTGGGGGACTAGCGGGGCCCCTCTCCTACGAGCAGTACGTC.